This entry describes one T cell receptor (beta chain). J lost 1 base, V lost 2 bases, and 3 bases had no gene match. This CDR3 region has 15 residues. Germline CDR1 reads LNHDA; CDR2 reads SQIVND (reference sequence). The record originates from a study of technical replicates of blood from a few donors. The table came from immunoSEQ multiplex PCR; TCRdb's copy has only in-frame clones and leaves some out. The profile shows roughly 80,000 clones, about 89% of them singletons. The specimen sequenced was T cells isolated from PBMCs. The TCR was taken from a human donor in good health. The V gene is TRBV19, the J gene TRBJ1-1; 8 positions agree with TRBD1. In DNA, the CDR3 is TGTGCCAGTAGTATATACAGGGGGGGGAACACTGAAGCTTTCTTT. Its translation is CASSIYRGGNTEAFF.